This record concerns one TCR beta chain sequence. The study's library attached unique molecular identifiers to single cDNA molecules. TCRdb passed the RACE reads through MiXCR, listing each CDR3 protein once. The data show around 70,000 distinct CDR3 sequences, about 6% seen once. The data were obtained in a study of human T cells and chemical hapten exposure. The overall study: Per-sample TCR yield variation was attributed mainly to small pooled library volume differences.

As for time point: healthy volunteer bleed at 6 weeks. Unfractionated whole blood was the source of the extracted total RNA. The CDR3 length is 15 residues. With V trimmed by 1 base and J by 5 bases, 5 bases remained unmatched. The germline V gene encodes CDR1 DFQATT and CDR2 SNEGSKA (reference sequence). The V call is TRBV20-1, the J call TRBJ2-7, with 13 bases matching TRBD2. Sequenced: whole blood. The source is a female donor in good health. Some clones in this sample may be carry-over from other donors' samples. The CDR3 protein is CSARVLGLAGDEQYF. The CDR3 DNA reads TGCAGTGCTAGAGTATTAGGACTAGCGGGAGACGAGCAGTACTTC.